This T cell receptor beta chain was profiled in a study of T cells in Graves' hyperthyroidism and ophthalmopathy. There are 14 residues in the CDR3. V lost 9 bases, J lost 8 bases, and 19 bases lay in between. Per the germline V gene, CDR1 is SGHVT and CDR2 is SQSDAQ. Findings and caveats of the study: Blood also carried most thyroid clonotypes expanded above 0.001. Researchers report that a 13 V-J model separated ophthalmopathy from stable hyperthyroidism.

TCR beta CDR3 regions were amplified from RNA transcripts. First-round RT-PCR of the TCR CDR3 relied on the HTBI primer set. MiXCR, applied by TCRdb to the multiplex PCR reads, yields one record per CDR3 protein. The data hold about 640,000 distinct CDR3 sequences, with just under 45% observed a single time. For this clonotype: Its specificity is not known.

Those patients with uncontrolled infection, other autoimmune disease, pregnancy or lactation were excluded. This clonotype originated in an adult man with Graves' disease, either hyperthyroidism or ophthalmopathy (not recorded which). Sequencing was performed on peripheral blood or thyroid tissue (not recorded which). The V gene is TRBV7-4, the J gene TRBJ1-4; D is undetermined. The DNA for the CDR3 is TGTGCCAGTTCCGAGGTAGGGCTGGAAGAAAAACTGTTTTTT. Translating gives CASSEVGLEEKLFF.